This T cell receptor beta chain was sequenced during a study of shared clonotypes between healthy human individuals. Germline values: CDR1 GTSNPN, CDR2 SVGIG (reference sequence). The CDR3 is 13 residues long. V shed 5 bases and J 6 bases; nucleotides not matched to a gene: 7. Sequenced by immunoSEQ multiplex PCR; TCRdb stores in-frame clones only, minus some. Of about 2.4 million clones in the sample, over 85% were seen once. Sequences were obtained from naive CD4+ T cells sorted from blood. The subset is: CD45RA+ positively selected. The genes are TRBV30 and TRBJ2-5; 9 bases align to TRBD2. This clonotype was obtained from a man between 18 and 35 years old in good health. The CDR3 coding sequence is TGTGCCTGGGGTAGCGGGGGCATGCAGACCCAGTACTTC. It encodes CAWGSGGMQTQYF.